This T cell receptor beta chain is drawn from a study of T cell responses to AZD1222 COVID-19 vaccine. Findings and caveats of the study: Donors in the cohort were predominantly white British and more often female, and clonal diversity was possibly underestimated. Receipt of two AZD1222 doses was followed by a rise in Spike-specific TCR breadth and depth.

Per the germline V gene, CDR1 is SGHRS and CDR2 is YFSETQ. Between the trimmed V and J ends, which lost 4 bases and 4 bases, there was a span of 24 bases. The CDR3 extends over 18 amino acids. About this clone itself: The antigen remains unidentified.

Sequenced by immunoSEQ multiplex PCR; TCRdb stores in-frame clones only, minus some. The sample lists 200,000 or so clones, over 70% occurring once. The chain joins TRBV5-1 to TRBJ2-1, with D perhaps being TRBD1 or TRBD2 (7 bases each). Sequenced here: peripheral blood, sampled on day 0 of MenACWY control vaccination. The sequence came from an adult in good health. For the CDR3, the DNA is TGCGCCAGCAGCCCACTAGCGCCAGGGGGGGATTTGTACAATGAGCAGTTCTTC. It codes for CASSPLAPGGDLYNEQFF.